This TCR beta chain was documented in a study of shared T cell receptors in the human thymus. This CDR3 is 15 amino acids long. CDR1 MNHNS and CDR2 SASEGT come from the germline V gene. The V segment lost 1 base and the J segment 6 bases; nucleotides outside the gene matches: 6. There are a few counts of this clone. The repertoire was sequenced with immunoSEQ multiplex PCR; TCRdb's copy has only in-frame clones and lacks some. The top ten clones hold 0.013% of a sample with 450,000 to 650,000 clones, 75% to 80% of them seen once. The sample was also linked to a second study, of human thymus T cells. That report notes: Thymus tissue for the work was resected from patients undergoing corrective heart surgery.

Input material: thymocytes. The V call is TRBV6-1, the J call TRBJ1-5; 7 bases align to TRBD1. This clonotype was obtained from a boy under three years old with a congenital heart defect. CDR3 sequence (DNA): TGTGCCAGCAGTGAAGTCGGTACAGGGGCTCAGCCCCAGCATTTT. This sequence encodes CASSEVGTGAQPQHF.